The rows below give T cell receptor beta chains drawn from one sample of a study of blood T cell repertoires in COVID-19. Using immunoSEQ multiplex PCR, the repertoire was profiled, and TCRdb retains in-frame clones only, with some absent. Seen here are hundreds of thousands of clones, over 85% observed once, and the top ten hold roughly a tenth. Sample: PBMCs or T cells enriched from blood (not recorded which). The source of these receptors is a woman aged 25 to 39 who had recovered from COVID-19. Each CDR3 is given with its conserved first and last residue. Fields, in order: V gene, J gene, CDR3 protein.

v_call: TRBV27; j_call: TRBJ2-7; cdr3_aa: CASRPSGTGEQYF
v_call: TRBV6-1; j_call: TRBJ1-2; cdr3_aa: CASSEVAGQGGYGYTF
v_call: TRBV12-5; j_call: TRBJ1-3; cdr3_aa: CASGSGAGGPVAGNTIYF
v_call: TRBV5-4; j_call: TRBJ2-3; cdr3_aa: CASAISTDTQYF
v_call: TRBV6-5; j_call: TRBJ2-1; cdr3_aa: CASSSSWQRYNEQFF
v_call: TRBV4-1; j_call: TRBJ2-7; cdr3_aa: CASSQGPSAAYEQYF
v_call: TRBV5-1; j_call: TRBJ2-2; cdr3_aa: CASSNHKRETFIHTGELFF
v_call: TRBV14; j_call: TRBJ1-2; cdr3_aa: CASSRQRGPGYTF
v_call: TRBV30; j_call: TRBJ2-7; cdr3_aa: CAWRTAYEQYF
v_call: TRBV2; j_call: TRBJ1-5; cdr3_aa: CASRLGEDQPQHF
v_call: TRBV7-2; j_call: TRBJ1-1; cdr3_aa: CASSNRPGQMNTEAFF
v_call: TRBV6-4; j_call: TRBJ1-1; cdr3_aa: CASSGDPQGKAFF
v_call: TRBV27; j_call: TRBJ2-7; cdr3_aa: CASSLSGQGILSYEQYF
v_call: TRBV3-1/TRBV3-2; j_call: TRBJ2-1; cdr3_aa: CASSQGLADNEQFF
v_call: TRBV19; j_call: TRBJ2-5; cdr3_aa: CASSIPGQETQYF
v_call: TRBV6-5; j_call: TRBJ2-7; cdr3_aa: CASSTTGGGQYF